Given below is one T cell receptor beta chain in context. The data belong to a study of blood T cell repertoires in COVID-19. Across the whole study: Samples taken during acute and convalescent COVID-19 were collected in the United States, Italy and Spain. From T cells, B-cell-depleted T cells, or PBMCs came the material, which was cDNA or gDNA.

The germline V and J ends were trimmed by 3 bases and 3 bases, with 13 bases remaining between them. This CDR3 contains 15 residues. Per germline, CDR1 MNHNY and CDR2 SVGAGI (reference sequence). Per the authors' pipeline: It was from reference gene primer amplification that nucleated cell counts were estimated. Data came from immunoSEQ multiplex PCR; TCRdb stores just in-frame clones and leaves some out. V, J and clone size were drawn from that table, and D and trimming were deduced from the DNA. The sample yields over 250,000 clones, approximately 83% seen once. The receptor's source is a human donor in a cohort sampled during active COVID-19. Sequences were obtained from peripheral blood. J is TRBJ2-3 and V is TRBV6-6; possibly TRBD2 for D (5 bases). This CDR3 reads CASSYLGDGTDTQYF. The CDR3 nucleotides read TGTGCCAGCAGTTATCTGGGAGATGGGACAGATACGCAGTATTTT.